Described below is a single TCR beta chain sequence and its context. Its antigen is undetermined. With 0 bases removed from V and 7 bases from J, the gap between germline ends came to 7 bases. The CDR3 contains 12 residues. Germline loops: CDR1 DFQATT, CDR2 SNEGSKA (reference sequence). The sample originates from a study of T-cell memory formation after mild COVID-19. Broader study findings: Those CD4+ clones that contracted were mainly in CM and EM (CD8+ ones in EMRA). Researchers could not confirm that second-wave clones peaking on day 37 targeted SARS-CoV-2.

Sample barcodes and UMIs were carried by the TCR alpha and TCR beta cDNA libraries that 5'RACE generated with constant-segment primers. A single record per CDR3 protein comes from TCRdb applying MiXCR to the 5' RACE reads. This sample has about 260,000 distinct CDR3 sequences, with over 15% found just once. This clonotype was sampled from a man younger than 35 who had mild COVID-19 (a few samples of this study predate the infection). Cell type and time point are not known. The chain employs TRBV20-1 and TRBJ1-5; D not certain. Sequenced sample: PBMCs or a T cell subset sorted from them (not recorded which). For the CDR3, the DNA is TGCAGTGCTAGAGATAACGACCAGCCCCAGCATTTT. This codes for CSARDNDQPQHF.